This T cell receptor beta chain emerged from a study of T cell changes during pregnancy in multiple sclerosis. Using immunoSEQ multiplex PCR, the repertoire was profiled, and TCRdb retains in-frame clones only, with some absent. The sample carries tens of thousands of clones, around 92% recorded once. In its sample, this clone was seen once. The CDR3 sequence is 17 residues long. Looked up from germline, CDR1 is SGDLS and CDR2 is YYNGEE. The V segment lost 2 bases and the J segment 5 bases; nucleotides outside the gene matches: 5. The sample in question was CD4+ T cells from peripheral blood mononuclear cells, obtained after pregnancy. The chain couples TRBV9 to TRBJ2-1; 15 bases line up with TRBD2. This clonotype originated in a female donor with multiple sclerosis, enrolled in a pregnancy study. DNA of the CDR3: TGTGCCAGCAGCGTGGGACTAGCGGGGGGAATCGACAATGAGCAGTTCTTC. Translation: CASSVGLAGGIDNEQFF.